Presented here are 10 T cell receptor beta chains from one specimen sequenced in a study of cytomegalovirus exposure and HLA in healthy donors. PCR was performed using 60 Vbeta and 13 Jbeta primers. Sequencing used immunoSEQ multiplex PCR; TCRdb keeps in-frame clones, though not all of them. The sample carries some 95,000 clones, roughly 74% recorded once. Material: PBMCs. The source of these receptors is a woman between 18 and 29 years old in good health and CMV-seropositive.

CDR3 amino acids: CASSMRQGGYEQYF. Written as DNA, the CDR3 is TGTGCCAGTAGTATGAGGCAGGGGGGATACGAGCAGTACTTC. J is TRBJ2-7 and V is TRBV19, with a tentative D call TRBD1 (7 bases). The V end lost 3 bases, the J end lost 4 bases, and 13 bases lay between the germline ends. Germline V CDR1 and CDR2: LNHDA, SQIVND (reference sequence). The CDR3 contains 14 residues.

The chain couples TRBV2 to TRBJ2-5, with D unclear. The CDR3 length is 17 residues. V lost 6 bases to trimming and J lost 1 base, with 21 bases between them. The germline V gene has CDR1 SNHLY and CDR2 FYNNEI. Written as DNA, the CDR3 is TGTGCCAGCAGGACCCCACGTCGGAGCCAAACCCAAGAGACCCAGTACTTC. Amino acids: CASRTPRRSQTQETQYF.

The chain uses TRBV7-2 and TRBJ1-5; tentatively, D is TRBD1 (5 bases). V lost 7 bases, J lost 0 bases, and 10 bases lay in between. In germline, CDR1 is SGHTA, CDR2 FQGNSA. The CDR3 extends over 14 amino acids. The CDR3 DNA reads TGTGCCAGCACCGACAGTAATAGCAATCAGCCCCAGCATTTT. Protein product: CASTDSNSNQPQHF.

The chain has TRBV2 and TRBJ1-1; D remains ambiguous. V lost 7 bases to trimming and J lost 4 bases, with 10 bases between them. The CDR3 runs 12 residues. Germline CDR1 reads SNHLY; CDR2 reads FYNNEI. The CDR3 nucleotides read TGTGCCAGCATGGCGGTGGGCACTGAAGCTTTCTTT. This translates into CASMAVGTEAFF.

CDR3 nucleotides: TGTGCCAGCAGCTCGAATCCTATGACTAGCGGATACGAGCAGTACTTC. Protein: CASSSNPMTSGYEQYF. The gene calls are TRBV5-6 and TRBJ2-5; the match to TRBD2 covers 9 bases. The DNA end favors TRBJ2-7, so the J call may be wrong. Germline V gene sequence: CDR1 SGHDT, CDR2 YYEEEE. CDR3 length: 16 residues.

This clone was observed a handful of times. The chain is built from TRBV7-6 and TRBJ1-4; 8 bases fit TRBD1. Trimming took 6 bases from V and 2 from J; bases not matched to a gene: 8. The length of the CDR3 is 16 residues. The V gene's germline CDR1 is SGHVS and CDR2 FNYEAQ. CDR3 residues: CASSPGQGGTNEKLFF. The CDR3 region has the DNA TGTGCCAGCAGTCCCGGACAGGGTGGGACTAATGAAAAACTGTTTTTT.

The V gene is TRBV15, the J gene TRBJ2-5, with D tentatively TRBD1 (5 bases). Germline CDR1 is LNHNV and CDR2 is YYDKDF (reference sequence). Trimming left V 0 bases short and J 4 bases short, with 9 bases between. This CDR3 region has 14 residues. CDR3 DNA: TGTGCCACCAGCAGAGACGCAGGGTCAGAGACCCAGTACTTC. Amino acids: CATSRDAGSETQYF.

CDR3 in amino acids: CASSQRQGLTTGELFF. As DNA, the CDR3 is TGCGCCAGCAGCCAAAGACAGGGCTTGACCACCGGGGAGCTGTTTTTT. J is TRBJ2-2 and V is TRBV4-3; 7 bases are shared with TRBD1. CDR1 and CDR2 from the germline V gene are LGHNA and YSLEER. V lost 2 bases and J lost 4; bases outside the gene matches: 7. CDR3 length: 16 amino acids.

V gene TRBV28 combines with J gene TRBJ1-2; weak D call: TRBD1 (6 bases). Trimming left V 3 bases short and J 8 bases short, with 13 bases between. The CDR3 spans 13 residues. CDR1 is MDHEN and CDR2 is SYDVKM in the germline V gene. CDR3 residues: CASSLRGLRGYTF. CDR3 bases: TGTGCCAGCAGTTTGAGGGGGTTGAGGGGCTACACCTTC.

This clone occurred a few times. The V and J genes are TRBV27 and TRBJ2-5, with TRBD2 matching over 7 bases. CDR3 size: 13 residues. The ends lost 4 bases at V and 1 base at J; junction bases unmatched: 0. Germline lookup yields CDR1 MNHEY and CDR2 SMNVEV (reference sequence). DNA for the CDR3: TGTGCCAGCAGTTCGGGGGGCCAAGAGACCCAGTACTTC. Its translation: CASSSGGQETQYF.